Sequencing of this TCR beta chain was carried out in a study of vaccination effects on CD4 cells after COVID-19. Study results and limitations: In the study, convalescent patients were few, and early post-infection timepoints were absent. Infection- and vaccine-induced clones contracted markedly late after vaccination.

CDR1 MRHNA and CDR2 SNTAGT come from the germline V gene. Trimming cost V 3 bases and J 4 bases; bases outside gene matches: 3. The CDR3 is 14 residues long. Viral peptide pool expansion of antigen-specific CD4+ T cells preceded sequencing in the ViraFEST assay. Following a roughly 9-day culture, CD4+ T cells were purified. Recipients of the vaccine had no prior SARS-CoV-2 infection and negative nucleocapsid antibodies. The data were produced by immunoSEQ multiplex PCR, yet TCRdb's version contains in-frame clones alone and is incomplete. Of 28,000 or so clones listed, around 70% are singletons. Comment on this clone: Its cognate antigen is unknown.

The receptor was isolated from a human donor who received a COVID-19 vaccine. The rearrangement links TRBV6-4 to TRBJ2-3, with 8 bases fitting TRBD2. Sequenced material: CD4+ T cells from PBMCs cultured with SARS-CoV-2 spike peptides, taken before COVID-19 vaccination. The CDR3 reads CASSEAGEADTQYF. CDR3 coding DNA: TGTGCCAGCAGTGAAGCGGGAGAGGCAGATACGCAGTATTTT.